Given below is one T cell receptor beta chain in context. Its target is not known. Method: immunoSEQ multiplex PCR; TCRdb's copy keeps in-frame clones and lacks some. Here the sample spans about 100,000 clones, 92% being singletons. Germline-derived CDR1 and CDR2 are LNHDA and SQIVND (reference sequence). V lost 3 bases and J lost 7, with 12 bases in between. This CDR3 contains 13 residues. The sample belongs to a study of siplizumab effects on memory and regulatory T cells. Findings and limits, study-wide: Tracing alloreactive clones into unstimulated subsets worked for only a minor fraction of them. Both greater diversity than memory cells and a major contribution to the alloresponse seemed to characterize naive T cells. Phenotypic classification as naive or memory proved unattainable for roughly 75-97% of proliferating CD4+ or CD8+ clones. Under siplizumab, alloreactive sequences traced to unstimulated CD4+ memory cells were significantly reduced.

The chain combines TRBV19 with TRBJ1-2; D is ambiguous. The sample was non-Treg CD4+ T cells sorted from blood. This clonotype was sampled from a human donor in good health. The CDR3 DNA is TGTGCCAGTAGTATGACCGAATCTTCTGGCTACACCTTC. Its translation: CASSMTESSGYTF.